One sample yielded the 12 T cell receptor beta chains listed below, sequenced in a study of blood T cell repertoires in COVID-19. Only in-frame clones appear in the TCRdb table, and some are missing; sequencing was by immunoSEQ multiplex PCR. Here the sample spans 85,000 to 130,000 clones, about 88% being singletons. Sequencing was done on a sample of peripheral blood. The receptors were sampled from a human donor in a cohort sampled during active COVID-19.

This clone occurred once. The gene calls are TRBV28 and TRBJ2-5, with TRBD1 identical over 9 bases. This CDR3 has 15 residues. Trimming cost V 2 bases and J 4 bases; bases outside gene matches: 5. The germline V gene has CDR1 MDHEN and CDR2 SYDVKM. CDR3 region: CASSLEKGQGETQYF. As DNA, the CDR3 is TGTGCCAGCAGTTTAGAAAAGGGACAGGGAGAGACCCAGTACTTC.

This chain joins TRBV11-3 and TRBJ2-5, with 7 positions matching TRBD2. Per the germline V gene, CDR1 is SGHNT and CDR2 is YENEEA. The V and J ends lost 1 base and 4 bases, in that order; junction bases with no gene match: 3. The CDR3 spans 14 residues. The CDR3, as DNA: TGTGCCAGCAGCTTAGTGGGCGGGGGAGAGACCCAGTACTTC. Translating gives CASSLVGGGETQYF.

DNA for the CDR3: TGTGCCAGCAGCCAGACCGGGACTTGGAACACCGGGGAGCTGTTTTTT. Translation gives CASSQTGTWNTGELFF. The V call is TRBV3-1 (or the pseudogene TRBV3-2), the J call TRBJ2-2; D is possibly TRBD2 (6 bases). This CDR3 has 16 residues. The V gene lost 3 bases and the J gene lost 1 base, with 12 bases spanning the gap. Germline loops: CDR1 LGHDT, CDR2 YNNKEL (reference sequence).

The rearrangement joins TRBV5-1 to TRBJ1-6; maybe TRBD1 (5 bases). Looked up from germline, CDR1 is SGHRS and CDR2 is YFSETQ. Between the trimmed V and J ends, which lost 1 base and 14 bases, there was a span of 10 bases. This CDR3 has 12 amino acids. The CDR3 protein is CASSLFDRSLHF. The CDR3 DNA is TGCGCCAGCAGCTTGTTCGACAGATCCCTCCACTTT.

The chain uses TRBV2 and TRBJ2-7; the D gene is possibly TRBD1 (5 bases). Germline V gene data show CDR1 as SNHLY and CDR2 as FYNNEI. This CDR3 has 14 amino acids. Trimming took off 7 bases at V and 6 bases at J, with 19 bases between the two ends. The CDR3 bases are TGTGCCAGCATTGCTCAGGGTCCTCCGGCCGAGCAGTACTTC. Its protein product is CASIAQGPPAEQYF.

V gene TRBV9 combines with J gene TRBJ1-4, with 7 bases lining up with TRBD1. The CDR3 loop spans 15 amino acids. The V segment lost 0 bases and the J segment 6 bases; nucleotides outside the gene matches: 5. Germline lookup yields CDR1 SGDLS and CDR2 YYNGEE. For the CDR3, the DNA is TGTGCCAGCAGCGTAGGGTCCAGGGGGGATGAAAAACTGTTTTTT. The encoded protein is CASSVGSRGDEKLFF.

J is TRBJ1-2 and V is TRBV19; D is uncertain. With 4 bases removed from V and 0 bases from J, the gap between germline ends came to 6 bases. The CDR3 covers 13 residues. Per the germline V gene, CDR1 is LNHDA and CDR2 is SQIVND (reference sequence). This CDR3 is CASSNRANYGYTF. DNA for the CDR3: TGTGCCAGTAGTAACAGAGCTAACTATGGCTACACCTTC.

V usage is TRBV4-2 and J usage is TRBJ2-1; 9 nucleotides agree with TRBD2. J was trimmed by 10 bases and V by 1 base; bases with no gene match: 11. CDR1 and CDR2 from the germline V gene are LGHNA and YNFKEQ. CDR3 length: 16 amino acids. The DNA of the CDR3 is TGTGCCAGCAGCCAAGGTTCGACTAGCGGTCGTCGGGAGCAGTTCTTC. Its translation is CASSQGSTSGRREQFF.

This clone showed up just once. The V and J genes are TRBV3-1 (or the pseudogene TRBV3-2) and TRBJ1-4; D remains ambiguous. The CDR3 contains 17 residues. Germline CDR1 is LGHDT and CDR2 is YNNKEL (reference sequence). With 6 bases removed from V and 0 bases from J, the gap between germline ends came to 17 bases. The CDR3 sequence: CASRLGGLSSTNEKLFF. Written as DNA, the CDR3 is TGTGCCAGCAGGCTGGGAGGGCTGAGCTCAACTAATGAAAAACTGTTTTTT.

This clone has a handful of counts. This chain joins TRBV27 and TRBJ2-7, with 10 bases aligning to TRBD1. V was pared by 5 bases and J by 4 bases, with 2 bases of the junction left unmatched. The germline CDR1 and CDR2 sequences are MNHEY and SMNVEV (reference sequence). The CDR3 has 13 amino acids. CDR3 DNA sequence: TGTGCCAGCAGTGACAGGGGGCTATACGAGCAGTACTTC. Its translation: CASSDRGLYEQYF.

CDR3: CASSRQRDYEQYF. The CDR3, as DNA: TGTGCCAGCAGCCGACAGCGGGACTACGAGCAGTACTTC. V usage is TRBV7-8 and J usage is TRBJ2-7, with 7 bases identical to TRBD2. With 5 bases clipped from V and 3 bases from J, the junction kept 4 bases outside the gene matches. The V gene's germline CDR1 is SGHVS and CDR2 FQNEAQ. CDR3 length equals 13 residues.

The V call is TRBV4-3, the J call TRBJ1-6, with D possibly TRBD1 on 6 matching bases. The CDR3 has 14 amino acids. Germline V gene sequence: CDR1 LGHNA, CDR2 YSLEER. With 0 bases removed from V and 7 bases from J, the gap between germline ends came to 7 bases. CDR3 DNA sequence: TGCGCCAGCAGCCAAGATCAGGGGAATTCACCCCTCCACTTT. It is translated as CASSQDQGNSPLHF.